One and the same sample provided the 8 T cell receptor beta chains below, sequenced in a study of regulatory T cells in long-lasting Graves disease (TCRdb year 2021). The time point tag for this specimen amounts to: newly diagnosed GD, antithyroid drugs for less than 3 months. RNA was extracted from PBMCs in TRIzol for both TCR sequencing and RNA sequencing. To prepare the library, multiplex PCR was applied. Sequencing used an Illumina HiSeq 4000. iRepertoire HTBI primers and Arm-PCR amplification of CDR3 regions were used to construct TCR beta libraries. TCRdb itself trimmed the public reads at Q25 with fastp, ran MiXCR and retained productive beta chains. Each CDR3 protein gets just one entry, which takes the most common genes and DNA from the rows behind it. In this sample the table shows 350,000 to 500,000 distinct CDR3 sequences, about 16% of which occur a single time. In total, the top ten clones hold roughly 23% of the sample.

This sample also appeared in a second study, on T cells in Graves' hyperthyroidism and ophthalmopathy.

The specimen was peripheral blood mononuclear cells (PBMCs), collected at new diagnosis, from a patient treated with antithyroid drugs. The origin of the receptors is a woman between 18 and 29 years old with Graves disease. Donor details come from another sample of the same person, matched by shared clones.

This clonotype has a count of ten or more. The chain recombines TRBV12-3 or TRBV12-4 with TRBJ1-2; D is unresolved. CDR3 length equals 13 residues. Trimming took 2 bases from V and 7 from J, leaving 11 bases between them. In nucleotides, the CDR3 is TGTGCCAGCAGTTTACCCCCAGCTCCTGGCTACACCTTC. It codes for CASSLPPAPGYTF.

This chain joins TRBV9 and TRBJ2-3, with a possible D match to TRBD2 (5 bases). Germline values: CDR1 SGDLS, CDR2 YYNGEE. Trimming shortened V by 3 bases and J by 5 bases, and 16 bases separated the two germline ends. CDR3 size: 15 residues. CDR3 bases: TGTGCCAGCAGCGCGAGCGGAACACGGGGAGATACGCAGTATTTT. Its protein is CASSASGTRGDTQYF.

The rearrangement joins TRBV27 to TRBJ1-2; 11 bases line up with TRBD1. The CDR3 has 14 amino acids. Germline-derived CDR1 and CDR2 are MNHEY and SMNVEV (reference sequence). V shed 6 bases and J 4 bases; nucleotides not matched to a gene: 4. The DNA for the CDR3 is TGTGCCAGCAGCTGGACAGGGGGCGGCTATGGCTACACCTTC. This gives the protein CASSWTGGGYGYTF.

J is TRBJ2-3 and V is TRBV19; no definite D call. The CDR3 sequence is 16 residues long. Germline-derived CDR1 and CDR2 are LNHDA and SQIVND (reference sequence). Trimming removed 7 bases at V and 1 base at J, with 18 bases between. CDR3 DNA sequence: TGTGCCAGTAAGGACCCGGTATTACTGGGCACAGATACGCAGTATTTT. Translation gives CASKDPVLLGTDTQYF.

The V gene is TRBV11-2, the J gene TRBJ2-7; 7 positions agree with TRBD2. The V and J ends lost 3 bases and 6 bases, in that order; junction bases with no gene match: 8. Germline CDR1 is SGHAT and CDR2 is FQNNGV. The CDR3 is 14 amino acids. The CDR3 DNA is TGTGCCAGCAGCTTTACTAGCGTTCCGTCCGAGCAGTACTTC. This encodes CASSFTSVPSEQYF.

The chain carries TRBV7-9 and TRBJ2-1; 12 bases are a match to TRBD2. Germline V gene data show CDR1 as SEHNR and CDR2 as FQNEAQ (reference sequence). The ends lost 4 bases at V and 1 base at J; junction bases unmatched: 14. The CDR3 covers 20 residues. CDR3 loop: CASSWGLPLAGGESYNEQFF. The CDR3 DNA is TGTGCCAGCAGCTGGGGTTTACCCCTAGCGGGAGGGGAATCCTACAATGAGCAGTTCTTC.

This clonotype was counted between two and nine times. The rearrangement links TRBV30 to TRBJ2-5, with a weak D call TRBD2 (5 bases). Trimming removed 0 bases from V and 0 bases from J, with 11 bases in between. The germline gives CDR1 GTSNPN, CDR2 SVGIG (reference sequence). The CDR3 sequence is 15 residues long. The DNA of the CDR3 is TGTGCCTGGAGTGTACTAGTGGGTTACCAAGAGACCCAGTACTTC. Its protein is CAWSVLVGYQETQYF.

This clonotype was counted many times. The CDR3 reads CATSDSQAAKKKNIQYF. In DNA, the CDR3 is TGTGCCACCAGTGATTCCCAGGCGGCAAAGAAGAAAAACATTCAGTACTTC. V and J are TRBV24-1 and TRBJ2-4; D gene unclear. Germline V gives CDR1 KGHDR, CDR2 SFDVKD. The CDR3 is made up of 17 amino acids. V lost 2 bases and J 4 bases, leaving 17 bases between the germline ends.